The present T cell receptor (beta chain) was sequenced within a study of T cells in Graves' hyperthyroidism and ophthalmopathy. Study at large: Blood was drawn when the patient was first diagnosed and still untreated.

It was uncontrolled infection, other autoimmune disease, pregnancy or lactation that excluded patients. The PBMCs had their origin in 10 ml of fresh peripheral blood. V shed 6 bases and J 3 bases; nucleotides not matched to a gene: 8. This CDR3 spans 15 amino acids. The germline V gene encodes CDR1 MNHEY and CDR2 SMNVEV (reference sequence). The CDR3 regions of TCR beta were amplified from RNA transcripts. TCR CDR3 underwent first-round RT-PCR with the HTBI primer set. TCRdb ran MiXCR on the multiplex PCR reads and lists one entry per CDR3 protein. The sample contains around 500,000 distinct CDR3 sequences, more than 15% of which appear only once. The table lists this clonotype with many counts. What it recognizes is unknown. Study-wide results and caveats: Within blood appeared most thyroid clonotypes that had expanded above 0.001.

The sample was blood. The chain has TRBV27 and TRBJ2-7; 10 bases align to TRBD1. The origin of this receptor is a woman younger than 45 with Graves' ophthalmopathy. Written as DNA, the CDR3 is TGTGCCAGCAGACCGACGGGACAGGGGAACTACGAGCAGTACTTC. It specifies CASRPTGQGNYEQYF.